Listed below are T cell receptor beta chains from one sample, sequenced in a study of identical twins. MiXCR was run by TCRdb on the 5' RACE reads, yielding one entry per CDR3 protein. The sample has 600,000 to 800,000 distinct CDR3 sequences; about 20% are singletons. This same sample was also taken into another study, of T cells expressing NK-cell markers.

The sequenced sample was PBMCs. Source of these receptors: a young woman in good health. The CDR3 runs from the conserved cysteine through the conserved F or W. D genes are given only for firm matches. A row's size may be missing; if present it is once, few, many or a size class.

cdr3_length,j_call,v_call,d_call,clone_size,cdr3_nt,cdr3_aa
12,TRBJ2-7,TRBV12-3/TRBV12-4,.,many,TGTGCCAGCAGTTTGCCGGACTACGAGCAGTACTTC,CASSLPDYEQYF
14,TRBJ2-1,TRBV20-1,.,.,TGCAGTGCTGTTGGCCTGGGACTTCGCAATGAGCAGTTCTTC,CSAVGLGLRNEQFF
14,TRBJ2-1,TRBV12-3/TRBV12-4,.,few,TGTGCCAGCAGTTTTGGACAAATGCTTAATGAGCAGTTCTTC,CASSFGQMLNEQFF
14,TRBJ2-7,TRBV25-1,.,few,TGTGCCAGCAGATCCGGCGGAATTGTAGGCGAGCAGTACTTC,CASRSGGIVGEQYF
13,TRBJ2-7,TRBV6-1,.,few,TGTGCCAGCAGTGCCCGGGACTCCTACGAGCAGTACTTC,CASSARDSYEQYF
13,TRBJ2-7,TRBV29-1,TRBD2,.,TGCAGCGCCTCGGGACTAGAGGAATACGAGCAGTACTTC,CSASGLEEYEQYF
13,TRBJ2-4,TRBV20-1,TRBD2,.,TGCAGTGCCGCCCCTACCGGGAGGGACATTCAGTACTTC,CSAAPTGRDIQYF
16,TRBJ2-3,TRBV4-3,TRBD2,.,TGCGCCAGCAGCCAGAATCTAGCGGGAGGCACAGATACGCAGTATTTT,CASSQNLAGGTDTQYF
14,TRBJ1-1,TRBV5-1,.,few,TGCGCCAGCAGCTTGGGGGCTGAACACACTGAAGCTTTCTTT,CASSLGAEHTEAFF
14,TRBJ1-3,TRBV20-1,.,many,TGCAGTGCAGAGGACACCAACTCTGGAAACACCATATATTTT,CSAEDTNSGNTIYF
20,TRBJ2-6,TRBV18,.,.,TGTGCCAGCTCCCTAAGCCCCCCCGGGACGGCACGATCTGGGGCCAACGTCCTGACTTTC,CASSLSPPGTARSGANVLTF
13,TRBJ2-1,TRBV20-1,TRBD2,.,TGCAGTGCCACTAGCGCGCCCTACAATGAGCAGTTCTTC,CSATSAPYNEQFF
16,TRBJ1-2,TRBV14,.,.,TGTGCCAGCAGCCGAGAGTTTGGGGGCGGCGGCTATGGCTACACCTTC,CASSREFGGGGYGYTF